Shown below are 12 T cell receptor beta chains from a single sample sequenced in a study of CD8 T cells in ankylosing spondylitis. TCRdb re-called the 5' RACE reads with MiXCR, one entry per CDR3 protein. Of around 330,000 distinct CDR3 sequences listed, 9.5% to 13% were seen once; the top ten hold roughly 9.5%. Sequencing was done on a sample of blood, either unsorted or a sorted T cell fraction (not recorded which). The receptors shown here come from a female donor with ankylosing spondylitis or in good health (not recorded which).

V and J are TRBV18 and TRBJ2-7; 7 bases fit TRBD1. Looked up from germline, CDR1 is KGHSH and CDR2 is LQKENI. With V trimmed by 6 bases and J by 3 bases, 8 bases remained unmatched. The CDR3 loop spans 14 amino acids. The CDR3 here is CASSRDSQSYEQYF. In nucleotides, the CDR3 is TGTGCCAGCTCCCGGGACAGCCAAAGCTACGAGCAGTACTTC.

V usage is TRBV5-5 and J usage is TRBJ2-7; 7 bases are a match to TRBD1. CDR3 length: 15 residues. V dropped 0 bases and J dropped 9; count of bases not matched to a gene: 12. Germline V CDR1 and CDR2: SGHKS, YYEKEE (reference sequence). The CDR3 DNA reads as TGTGCCAGCAGCTTGGCGGGACAGAACAAACTGGGGCAGTACTTC. Its translation: CASSLAGQNKLGQYF. The full variable domain, its missing parts supplied by reference TRBV5-5 and TRBJ2-7, is DAGVTQSPTHLIKTRGQQVTLRCSPISGHKSVSWYQQVLGQGPQFIFQYYEKEERGRGNFPDRFSARQFPNYSSELNVNALLLGDSALYLCASSLAGQNKLGQYFGPGTRLTVT.

This clonotype was seen only a few times. The chain combines TRBV12-3 or TRBV12-4 with TRBJ1-5; D is perhaps TRBD1 (5 bases). V was pared by 6 bases and J by 9 bases, with 18 bases between. The CDR3 loop spans 14 amino acids. Here the CDR3 reads CASSLDKGRLPQHF. The CDR3 bases are TGTGCCAGCAGCTTGGACAAGGGCCGTCTGCCCCAGCATTTT.

This clonotype was seen only a few times. The genes are TRBV20-1 and TRBJ2-1; 8 nucleotides align to TRBD2. V shed 5 bases and J 4 bases; nucleotides not matched to a gene: 7. Germline CDR1 is DFQATT and CDR2 is SNEGSKA (reference sequence). The length of the CDR3 is 14 residues. The CDR3 nucleotides are TGCAGTGCTCGACGGGAGGGCGGGTACAATGAGCAGTTCTTC. Protein product: CSARREGGYNEQFF.

This clonotype came up many times. The chain employs TRBV9 and TRBJ1-5; no reliable D call. This CDR3 comprises 15 residues. V lost 0 bases and J 0 bases, leaving 7 bases between the germline ends. The germline V gene encodes CDR1 SGDLS and CDR2 YYNGEE. The CDR3 loop is CASSVEGNSNQPQHF. CDR3 DNA: TGTGCCAGCAGCGTAGAAGGGAATAGCAATCAGCCCCAGCATTTT.

This clonotype was counted at least ten times. The chain combines TRBV29-1 with TRBJ2-3; a possible D gene is TRBD2 (5 bases). Germline CDR1 reads SQVTM; CDR2 reads ANQGSEA. The CDR3 is 16 residues long. Trimming removed 0 bases at V and 0 bases at J, with 13 bases between. CDR3 DNA: TGCAGCGTTGAAGAGGGGAGATCCCGAAGCACAGATACGCAGTATTTT. This sequence encodes CSVEEGRSRSTDTQYF.

This clonotype occurred many times. V usage is TRBV5-1 and J usage is TRBJ1-1; perhaps TRBD1 as D (5 bases). The CDR3 loop spans 14 amino acids. Deletions cut 3 bases from V and 8 bases from J, with 17 bases between. Looked up from germline, CDR1 is SGHRS and CDR2 is YFSETQ. CDR3 amino acids: CASSSGRTEREAFF. CDR3 nucleotides: TGCGCCAGCAGCTCGGGACGGACGGAAAGAGAAGCTTTCTTT. Complete variable domain (other parts from reference TRBV5-1 and TRBJ1-1): KAGVTQTPRYLIKTRGQQVTLSCSPISGHRSVSWYQQTPGQGLQFLFEYFSETQRNKGNFPGRFSGRQFSNSRSEMNVSTLELGDSALYLCASSSGRTEREAFFGQGTRLTVV.

A few counts support this clonotype. This chain joins TRBV5-1 and TRBJ2-1, with 11 bases matching TRBD2. The CDR3 length is 16 residues. J lost 3 bases, V lost 4 bases, and 6 bases had no gene match. Germline CDR1 reads SGHRS; CDR2 reads YFSETQ. CDR3: CASSLNSGGGYNEQFF. DNA of the CDR3: TGCGCCAGCAGCCTGAATAGCGGGGGGGGCTACAATGAGCAGTTCTTC.

This clonotype was seen a few times. This chain connects TRBV5-1 to TRBJ2-5; D gene uncertain. CDR3 size: 14 residues. V shed 4 bases and J shed 0 bases, with 10 bases lying between them. Germline V lookup: CDR1 SGHRS, CDR2 YFSETQ. The CDR3 DNA reads TGCGCCAGCAGCCTCGGATCGTACCAAGAGACCCAGTACTTC. The encoded protein is CASSLGSYQETQYF.

At least ten counts were recorded for this clonotype. The genes are TRBV4-3 and TRBJ2-7, with D tentatively TRBD2 (6 bases). V lost 4 bases and J lost 2, with 15 bases in between. Germline-derived CDR1 and CDR2 are LGHNA and YSLEER. The CDR3 covers 15 residues. The CDR3, as DNA: TGCGCCAGCAGCCCGGGATTAGCGGAAACCTACGAGCAGTACTTC. Residues: CASSPGLAETYEQYF.

This clonotype was counted many times. The chain employs TRBV10-2 and TRBJ2-1; 7 nucleotides line up with TRBD2. The trim removed 3 bases at V and 4 bases at J, leaving 12 bases unmatched. Germline lookup yields CDR1 WSHSY and CDR2 SAAADI. The CDR3 extends over 17 amino acids. The CDR3 spells CASSDLAAGALYNEQFF. CDR3 nucleotide sequence: TGCGCCAGCAGTGATCTAGCTGCGGGAGCACTATACAATGAGCAGTTCTTC.

The J gene is TRBJ1-4, the V gene TRBV29-1; D is possibly TRBD1 (6 bases). V lost 4 bases and J lost 3, with 15 bases in between. This CDR3 comprises 15 residues. The V gene's germline CDR1 is SQVTM and CDR2 ANQGSEA. CDR3 sequence reads: CSVVQGSLANEKLFF. CDR3 nucleotide sequence: TGCAGCGTTGTGCAGGGGTCTCTAGCTAATGAAAAACTGTTTTTT.